This entry lists 6 T cell receptor beta chains sequenced from one sample in a study of blood T cells in healthy people across ages. It was with a sample-barcoded 5' primer and a J-beta primer mix that a second PCR of roughly 7 to 11 cycles was run. TCRdb reprocessed the 5' RACE reads with MiXCR, giving one entry per CDR3 protein. The sample shows approximately 900,000 distinct CDR3 sequences, roughly 50% of them seen only once. Sequenced material: blood. These receptors were taken from a man younger than 40 in good health.

V usage is TRBV20-1 and J usage is TRBJ2-7; TRBD2 matches 13 bases. Per the germline V gene, CDR1 is DFQATT and CDR2 is SNEGSKA (reference sequence). Unmatched junction bases numbered 7, after V lost 5 bases and J lost 3 bases. This CDR3 comprises 15 residues. The CDR3 here is CSAGGLAGSIYEQYF. CDR3 DNA: TGCAGTGCTGGGGGACTAGCGGGGAGTATCTACGAGCAGTACTTC.

This clonotype was observed once. The chain links TRBV5-1 to TRBJ1-4; tentative D call: TRBD1 (5 bases). The V gene lost 0 bases and the J gene lost 6 bases, with 15 bases spanning the gap. Per the germline V gene, CDR1 is SGHRS and CDR2 is YFSETQ. This CDR3 has 16 residues. CDR3 bases: TGCGCCAGCAGCTTGGTGTCGGGCAGGGCGGATGAAAAACTGTTTTTT. Translated, it gives CASSLVSGRADEKLFF.

The chain uses TRBV7-2 and TRBJ2-1; D call uncertain. Trimming removed 5 bases from V and 1 base from J, with 9 bases in between. Looked up from germline, CDR1 is SGHTA and CDR2 is FQGNSA. CDR3 length: 14 residues. DNA of the CDR3: TGTGCCAGCAGCCCCCCCGCGTCCTACAATGAGCAGTTCTTC. Amino acids: CASSPPASYNEQFF.

In its sample, this clonotype was seen a few times. The chain has TRBV20-1 and TRBJ2-1; TRBD2 matches at 7 bases. This CDR3 spans 12 amino acids. The junction had 7 bases not matched to a gene; V was cut back by 6 bases and J by 8 bases. The germline CDR1 and CDR2 sequences are DFQATT and SNEGSKA (reference sequence). CDR3 residues: CSANGGVHEQFF. The CDR3 region has the DNA TGCAGTGCGAATGGGGGGGTCCATGAGCAGTTCTTC.

There are a few counts of this clonotype. The genes are TRBV6-5 and TRBJ2-7; D is possibly TRBD2 (6 bases). Between the trimmed V and J ends, which lost 2 bases and 3 bases, there was a span of 14 bases. The CDR3 is 15 residues long. Per germline, CDR1 MNHEY and CDR2 SVGAGI. This CDR3 reads CASSYRLGSYYEQYF. CDR3 coding DNA: TGTGCCAGCAGTTACCGCCTCGGGAGCTACTACGAGCAGTACTTC.

For the CDR3, the DNA is TGTGCCAGCGGAGGGGATACGCAGTATTTT. Translating it yields CASGGDTQYF. The chain employs TRBV6-5 and TRBJ2-3, with D possibly matching TRBD2 (6 bases). V lost 8 bases, J lost 6 bases, and 6 bases lay in between. Germline V CDR1 and CDR2: MNHEY, SVGAGI. The CDR3 contains 10 residues.